This TCR beta chain stems from a study of vaccination effects on CD4 cells after COVID-19. As for the study in general: Both of the two convalescent patients gave a sample, one 16 days and one a week before vaccination.

The table came from immunoSEQ multiplex PCR; TCRdb's copy has only in-frame clones and leaves some out. The profile covers roughly 24,000 clones, with around 69% appearing a single time and 16% taken by the ten largest. Prior to sequencing, the ViraFEST assay stimulated PBMC with viral peptide pools, which expanded the antigen-specific CD4+ T cells. CD4+ T cells were isolated after roughly nine days of culture. Infection with SARS-CoV-2 occurred in the person between March and December 2020, and PCR confirmed it. Wells containing over 1.5 million PBMC each were cultured with around 10 IU/ml IL-2 and approximately 9.6 ug/ml peptides. A remark on this clone: Its antigen remains unidentified.

J was trimmed by 2 bases and V by 4 bases; bases with no gene match: 8. In germline, CDR1 is SGHNT, CDR2 YYREEE (reference sequence). The CDR3 is 15 amino acids. The sequencing used CD4+ T cells from PBMCs cultured with SARS-CoV-2 spike peptides, collected before COVID-19 vaccination. This chain uses TRBV5-4 with TRBJ2-5; TRBD2 aligns across 7 bases. The TCR was taken from a human donor who had a prior SARS-CoV-2 infection. The CDR3: CASSKDPGGQETQYF. The CDR3 nucleotides are TGTGCCAGCAGCAAGGACCCGGGGGGTCAAGAGACCCAGTACTTC.